The 24 T cell receptor beta chains below come from one sample, sequenced in a study of blood T cell repertoires in COVID-19. Method: immunoSEQ multiplex PCR; TCRdb's copy keeps in-frame clones and lacks some. Seen here are 190,000 or so clones, about 87% observed once, and the top ten hold around 1.3%. The sample comprised PBMCs or T cells enriched from blood (not recorded which). The receptors come from a man aged 25-45 years who had recovered from COVID-19.

The chain links TRBV11-1 to TRBJ2-1; tentative D call: TRBD1 (6 bases). This CDR3 has 13 residues. Germline CDR1 SGHAT, CDR2 FQDESV (reference sequence). The V end was cut by 4 bases, the J end by 6 bases, with 10 bases between. Here the CDR3 DNA reads TGTGCCAGCAGCTACGGGACAAGCAATGAGCAGTTCTTC. Amino acid sequence: CASSYGTSNEQFF. Full variable domain (remainder filled in from reference TRBV11-1 and TRBJ2-1): EAEVAQSPRYKITEKSQAVAFWCDPISGHATLYWYRQILGQGPELLVQFQDESVVDDSQLPKDRFSAERLKGVDSTLKIQPAELGDSAMYLCASSYGTSNEQFFGPGTRLTVL.

The gene calls are TRBV30 and TRBJ2-7; the match to TRBD1 covers 10 bases. This CDR3 contains 15 residues. Looked up from germline, CDR1 is GTSNPN and CDR2 is SVGIG (reference sequence). V dropped 3 bases and J dropped 1; count of bases not matched to a gene: 6. The CDR3 here is CAWSPGDRGSYEQYF. The CDR3, as DNA: TGTGCCTGGAGCCCTGGGGACAGGGGATCCTACGAGCAGTACTTC.

As concerns this clone: Within the sample, other DNA sequences also encode this same CDR3. The chain carries TRBV11-3 and TRBJ2-2; tentatively, D is TRBD1 (5 bases). In germline, CDR1 is SGHNT, CDR2 YENEEA. V dropped 1 base and J dropped 3 bases, with 9 bases sitting between them. This CDR3 contains 15 residues. CDR3 region: CASSLGGLDTGELFF. CDR3 in DNA: TGTGCCAGCAGCTTAGGGGGCCTCGACACCGGGGAGCTGTTTTTT. Using reference TRBV11-3 and TRBJ2-2 for the parts outside the CDR3, the full variable domain is EAGVVQSPRYKIIEKKQPVAFWCNPISGHNTLYWYLQNLGQGPELLIRYENEEAVDDSQLPKDRFSAERLKGVDSTLKIQPAELGDSAVYLCASSLGGLDTGELFFGEGSRLTVL.

This chain links TRBV30 with TRBJ2-2, with TRBD2 matching 9 bases. Germline-derived CDR1 and CDR2 are GTSNPN and SVGIG (reference sequence). V shed 8 bases, J shed 0 bases, and the junction held 7 bases outside the gene matches. The CDR3 consists of 15 residues. The chain's CDR3 is CAGPTSGSNTGELFF. In nucleotides, the CDR3 is TGTGCCGGACCTACTAGCGGGTCGAACACCGGGGAGCTGTTTTTT.

The rearrangement links TRBV5-1 to TRBJ2-7; the D gene is possibly TRBD2 (7 bases). Germline V CDR1 and CDR2: SGHRS, YFSETQ. V lost 4 bases to trimming and J lost 5 bases, with 16 bases between them. The CDR3 totals 14 residues. CDR3 nucleotides: TGCGCCAGCAGCGGGGGGGCTAATGGGAACGAGCAGTACTTC. Protein sequence: CASSGGANGNEQYF.

The chain uses TRBV5-1 and TRBJ2-3, with TRBD2 matching over 9 bases. This CDR3 contains 15 residues. V gave up 0 bases and J gave up 1 base; unmatched junction bases: 0. Germline values: CDR1 SGHRS, CDR2 YFSETQ. In DNA form, the CDR3 reads TGCGCCAGCAGCTTGGGACTAGCGGGCACAGATACGCAGTATTTT. It translates to CASSLGLAGTDTQYF.

V and J are TRBV7-9 and TRBJ1-6; 7 nucleotides line up with TRBD1. This CDR3 is 14 amino acids long. V gave up 5 bases and J gave up 4 bases; unmatched junction bases: 2. CDR1 SEHNR and CDR2 FQNEAQ come from the germline V gene (reference sequence). CDR3 DNA: TGTGCCAGCAGCCAGACAGGGTATAATTCACCCCTCCACTTT. It codes for CASSQTGYNSPLHF. The complete variable domain, with remaining parts taken from reference TRBV7-9 and TRBJ1-6, reads DTGVSQNPRHKITKRGQNVTFRCDPISEHNRLYWYRQTLGQGPEFLTYFQNEAQLEKSRLLSDRFSAERPKGSFSTLEIQRTEQGDSAMYLCASSQTGYNSPLHFGNGTRLTVT.

The chain links TRBV18 to TRBJ1-2; the D gene is possibly TRBD1 (5 bases). Germline V gene data show CDR1 as KGHSH and CDR2 as LQKENI. V lost 4 bases to trimming and J lost 3 bases, with 12 bases between them. The CDR3 spans 14 residues. CDR3 DNA sequence: TGTGCCAGCTCACAACCGGGACTGGACTATGGCTACACCTTC. Its translation is CASSQPGLDYGYTF.

The CDR3 reads CASSTWDRGSNEQFF. The DNA of the CDR3 is TGTGCCAGCAGTACCTGGGACAGGGGGAGCAATGAGCAGTTCTTC. The genes are TRBV6-5 and TRBJ2-1; 11 nucleotides agree with TRBD1. The CDR3 has 15 amino acids. Germline values: CDR1 MNHEY, CDR2 SVGAGI. The J segment lost 6 bases and the V segment lost 5 bases, leaving 6 bases of the junction unmatched.

The chain couples TRBV5-8 to TRBJ2-1; D is possibly TRBD2 (6 bases). V gave up 4 bases and J gave up 5 bases, with 16 bases separating them. Germline V CDR1 and CDR2: SGHTS, YDEGEE. CDR3 length equals 15 residues. This chain's CDR3 is CASSAGPPPHNEQFF. The CDR3, as DNA: TGTGCCAGCAGCGCGGGACCGCCGCCCCACAATGAGCAGTTCTTC.

The V call is TRBV29-1, the J call TRBJ2-3, with 14 bases lining up with TRBD2. Unmatched junction bases numbered 10, after V lost 7 bases and J lost 4 bases. The CDR3 has 16 residues. Looked up from germline, CDR1 is SQVTM and CDR2 is ANQGSEA. CDR3 sequence: CSASGTSGRVADTQYF. CDR3 in DNA: TGCAGCGCCTCCGGGACTAGCGGGAGAGTAGCAGATACGCAGTATTTT.

V and J are TRBV19 and TRBJ1-5; 8 bases align to TRBD1. From germline, CDR1 is LNHDA and CDR2 SQIVND (reference sequence). CDR3 length: 14 amino acids. J gave up 6 bases and V 5 bases, and 6 bases lay outside the gene matches. CDR3 loop: CASSHGTGPQPQHF. DNA for the CDR3: TGTGCCAGTAGTCACGGGACAGGTCCTCAGCCCCAGCATTTT.

The chain has TRBV9 and TRBJ2-7; 8 bases agree with TRBD2. The length of the CDR3 is 14 residues. Trimming cost V 4 bases and J 2 bases; bases outside gene matches: 5. Per germline, CDR1 SGDLS and CDR2 YYNGEE. The CDR3 DNA reads as TGTGCCAGCAGCAATAGCGGGGAGGCCTACGAGCAGTACTTC. Its protein product is CASSNSGEAYEQYF.

This clone was counted only a few times. The genes are TRBV2 and TRBJ1-5; perhaps TRBD1 as D (6 bases). From germline, CDR1 is SNHLY and CDR2 FYNNEI. There are 15 residues in the CDR3. The V end lost 1 base, the J end lost 7 bases, and 14 bases lay between the germline ends. The CDR3 coding sequence is TGTGCCAGCAGTGAAGGTGGGGGGGGCTGGCAGCCCCAGCATTTT. Residues: CASSEGGGGWQPQHF.

The chain recombines TRBV11-2 with TRBJ1-1; TRBD1 matches at 9 bases. Germline CDR1 SGHAT, CDR2 FQNNGV. The CDR3 covers 15 residues. V lost 5 bases to trimming and J lost 0 bases; unmatched junction nucleotides: 4. In nucleotides, the CDR3 is TGTGCCAGCAGCCGGACAGGGGTCGTGAACACTGAAGCTTTCTTT. It is translated as CASSRTGVVNTEAFF.

The genes are TRBV27 and TRBJ1-2, with a possible D match to TRBD1 (6 bases). Trimming took off 10 bases at V and 1 base at J, with 13 bases between the two ends. Looked up from germline, CDR1 is MNHEY and CDR2 is SMNVEV (reference sequence). The length of the CDR3 is 13 residues. This CDR3 is CATRTVLNYGYTF. The CDR3 DNA is TGTGCCACTCGGACAGTTCTTAACTATGGCTACACCTTC.

The chain links TRBV4-1 to TRBJ2-1; D perhaps matches TRBD2 (6 bases). Trimming took 1 base from V and 6 from J, leaving 13 bases between them. The CDR3 is 15 amino acids. Germline CDR1 reads MGHRA; CDR2 reads YSYEKL. The CDR3 sequence is CASSQGLVSGNEQFF. For the CDR3, the DNA is TGCGCCAGCAGCCAAGGACTAGTAAGTGGCAATGAGCAGTTCTTC.

The rearrangement links TRBV7-6 to TRBJ2-1; weak D call: TRBD2 (6 bases). Germline V CDR1 and CDR2: SGHVS, FNYEAQ. The CDR3 is 17 amino acids. V gave up 5 bases and J gave up 4 bases, with 21 bases separating them. DNA of the CDR3: TGTGCCAGCAGCCGCGCGGGGAGCCCCTCTATTTACAATGAGCAGTTCTTC. Residues: CASSRAGSPSIYNEQFF.

This sequence joins TRBV5-6 and TRBJ1-5, with unresolved D. The CDR3 covers 16 residues. Germline V gene data show CDR1 as SGHDT and CDR2 as YYEEEE. V lost 2 bases and J 6 bases, leaving 18 bases between the germline ends. Written as DNA, the CDR3 is TGTGCCAGCAGCTTCGCAACTCGTGACTTGGGTCAGCCCCAGCATTTT. It specifies CASSFATRDLGQPQHF.

A word on this clone: Because the CDR3's place on the DNA is in doubt, the DNA is left out and the CDR3 is given as listed by TCRdb. The chain employs TRBV29-1 and TRBJ1-6. CDR1 and CDR2 from the germline V gene are SQVTM and ANQGSEA. With termini counted, the CDR3 has 16 amino acids. This chain's CDR3 is CSSTSRGISYNSPLHF.

The rearrangement joins TRBV19 to TRBJ2-5, with 8 bases matching TRBD2. J gave up 4 bases and V 4 bases, and 2 bases lay outside the gene matches. Germline CDR1 and CDR2: LNHDA and SQIVND (reference sequence). The CDR3 loop spans 13 amino acids. The CDR3 reads CASSSRGGETQYF. CDR3 in DNA: TGTGCCAGTAGTAGCCGGGGGGGAGAGACCCAGTACTTC.

V and J are TRBV7-2 and TRBJ2-1, with TRBD1 matching 9 bases. Trimming took 5 bases from V and 7 from J; bases not matched to a gene: 6. This CDR3 region has 14 residues. Germline CDR1 reads SGHTA; CDR2 reads FQGNSA. The CDR3 nucleotides are TGTGCCAGCAGCCGGGACAGGGCTCAAAATGAGCAGTTCTTC. Residues: CASSRDRAQNEQFF.

This CDR3 is CASSPWAGGAKRVGELFF. DNA of the CDR3: TGCGCCAGCAGCCCCTGGGCGGGGGGGGCTAAAAGGGTCGGGGAGCTGTTTTTT. This chain links TRBV5-1 with TRBJ2-2, with 9 bases lining up with TRBD2. Germline assignment: CDR1 SGHRS and CDR2 YFSETQ. V shed 4 bases and J 7 bases; nucleotides not matched to a gene: 17. The CDR3 loop spans 18 amino acids.

The chain is built from TRBV19 and TRBJ1-1; TRBD1 matches 9 bases. The CDR3 has 14 residues. CDR1 and CDR2 (germline): LNHDA, SQIVND (reference sequence). V lost 5 bases to trimming and J lost 6 bases; unmatched junction nucleotides: 7. The CDR3 spells CASSSPDRGAEAFF. For the CDR3, the DNA is TGTGCCAGTAGTTCCCCGGACAGGGGAGCTGAAGCTTTCTTT.